One sample yielded the 2 T cell receptor beta chains listed below, sequenced in a study of blood T cell repertoires in COVID-19. The method was immunoSEQ multiplex PCR; TCRdb's version includes in-frame clones alone and lacks a portion of them. The sample has about 130,000 clones; 81% are singletons. Sequenced material: peripheral blood. The source is a woman aged 45 to 65 with acute or convalescent COVID-19.

The chain employs TRBV29-1 and TRBJ1-3, with 9 bases fitting TRBD1. Germline CDR1 and CDR2: SQVTM and ANQGSEA. The V gene end was trimmed by 6 bases and the J gene end by 2 bases; junction bases not matched to a gene: 5. CDR3 length equals 14 residues. The CDR3 reads CSVDRGLTGNTIYF. For the CDR3, the DNA is TGCAGCGTGGACAGGGGACTCACTGGAAACACCATATATTTT.

In nucleotides, the CDR3 is TGTGCCAGTAGTAACACTAAGCGGGGGGGCACAGATACGCAGTATTTT. Translation gives CASSNTKRGGTDTQYF. The V gene is TRBV19, the J gene TRBJ2-3, with TRBD2 matching 9 bases. V lost 4 bases and J lost 1; bases outside the gene matches: 6. Germline-derived CDR1 and CDR2 are LNHDA and SQIVND (reference sequence). The CDR3 length is 16 residues.